By its share, the clone carrying this T cell receptor (beta chain) is large (0.1 to 1%). As yet, its antigen is unknown. This entry is derived from a study of PD-1 blockade in classical Hodgkin lymphoma. Findings and limits, study-wide: The study reported lower baseline TCR diversity in newly diagnosed patients than in healthy donors.

Here immunoSEQ multiplex PCR was the method, and the copy in TCRdb shows in-frame clones only, minus some. The sample gives thousands of clones, 78% of which show up once; roughly 7.4% is in the top ten. Time point defined: newly diagnosed, previously untreated cHL patient sample. The germline V gene has CDR1 SQVTM and CDR2 ANQGSEA. The CDR3 length is 10 residues. The ends were cut back, 0 bases at V and 8 bases at J, with 4 bases in the middle. The TCR sequence derives from a human donor with classical Hodgkin lymphoma. The chain joins TRBV29-1 to TRBJ1-2; no reliable D call. Material: peripheral blood mononuclear cells (PBMCs). DNA for the CDR3: TGCAGCGTTGAAGATTTGGGCTACACCTTC. This codes for CSVEDLGYTF.